The clone carrying this T cell receptor (beta chain) was recorded many times. Its antigen is not identified. The CDR3 end shows no conserved phenylalanine or tryptophan, and so a read error is likely. There were no patients who had received any treatment before thyroid surgery. The ends lost 4 bases at V and 7 bases at J; junction bases unmatched: 12. The CDR3 is 17 residues long. Germline CDR1 and CDR2: SNHLY and FYNNEI. This record belongs to a study of metastatic and nonmetastatic thyroid tumors. Study information: Patients with malignant and benign thyroid disease provided blood and tumor or nodule tissue, whose repertoires were compared.

In the original processing: Differences in CDR3 between clinicopathological groups were drawn on to build a classifier intended to discriminate distant-metastatic papillary thyroid cancer patients. TCRdb reprocessed the PCR reads via MiXCR. None of the V and J calls come from the authors' own analysis; TCRdb made them. The repertoire consists of 53,000 or so clones, with roughly 20% occurring once and the leading ten covering 3.5% to 4.5%. Study findings and constraints: Compared with benign nodules, malignant thyroid tumors were reported to have significantly higher TCR beta diversity in both blood and tumor.

The sample was blood. This TCR derives from a female donor with papillary thyroid cancer or a benign thyroid nodule (not recorded which). Some clones in this sample may be carry-over from other donors' samples. J is TRBJ2-2 and V is TRBV2; 10 nucleotides match TRBD2. The CDR3 loop is CASSVPLSSGSGGELFL. In DNA, the CDR3 is TGTGCCAGCAGTGTACCATTGTCTAGCGGGAGTGGCGGGGAGCTGTTTCTT.